This T cell receptor beta chain was captured in a study of T cell changes during pregnancy in multiple sclerosis. Only in-frame clones appear in the TCRdb table, and some are missing; sequencing was by immunoSEQ multiplex PCR. The table includes about 33,000 clones, 90% to 95% detected once. Germline CDR1 reads SGHRS; CDR2 reads YFSETQ. Deletions cut 0 bases from V and 4 bases from J, with 16 bases between. The CDR3 has 16 amino acids. This chain joins TRBV5-1 and TRBJ1-1; maybe TRBD1 (5 bases). This specimen was CD4+ T cells from peripheral blood mononuclear cells, taken in the third trimester of pregnancy. This sequence originates from a female donor in good health, enrolled as a control in a pregnancy study. In DNA, the CDR3 is TGCGCCAGCAGCTTGGTAGCTGGGGCAGGGTCCACTGAAGCTTTCTTT. Translated, it gives CASSLVAGAGSTEAFF.